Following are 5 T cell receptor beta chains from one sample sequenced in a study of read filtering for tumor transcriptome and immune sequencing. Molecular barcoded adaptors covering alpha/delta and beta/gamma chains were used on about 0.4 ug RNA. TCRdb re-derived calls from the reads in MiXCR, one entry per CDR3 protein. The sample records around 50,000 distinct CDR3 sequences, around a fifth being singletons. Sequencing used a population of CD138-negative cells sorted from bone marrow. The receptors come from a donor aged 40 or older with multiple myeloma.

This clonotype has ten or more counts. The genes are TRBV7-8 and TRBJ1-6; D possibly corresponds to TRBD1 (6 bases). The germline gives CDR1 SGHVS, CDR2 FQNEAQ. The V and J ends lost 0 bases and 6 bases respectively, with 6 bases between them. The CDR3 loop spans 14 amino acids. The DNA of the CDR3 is TGTGCCAGCAGCTTAGCAGGGGGTAATTCACCCCTCCACTTT. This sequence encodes CASSLAGGNSPLHF.

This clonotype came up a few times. CDR3 nucleotides: TGCAGCGTTGTGGCTAGCGGCCCCTACAATGAGCAGTTCTTC. This sequence encodes CSVVASGPYNEQFF. V is TRBV29-1 and J is TRBJ2-1, with 7 bases lining up with TRBD2. The V and J ends lost 4 bases and 2 bases, in that order; junction bases with no gene match: 5. The germline V gene encodes CDR1 SQVTM and CDR2 ANQGSEA. The CDR3 is 14 amino acids.

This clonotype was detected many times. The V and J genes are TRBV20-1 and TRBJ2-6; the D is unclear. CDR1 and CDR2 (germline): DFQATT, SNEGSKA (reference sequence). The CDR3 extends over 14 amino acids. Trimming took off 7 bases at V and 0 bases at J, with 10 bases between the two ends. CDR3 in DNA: TGCAGTGTGCCAACCGACTCTGGGGCCAACGTCCTGACTTTC. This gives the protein CSVPTDSGANVLTF.

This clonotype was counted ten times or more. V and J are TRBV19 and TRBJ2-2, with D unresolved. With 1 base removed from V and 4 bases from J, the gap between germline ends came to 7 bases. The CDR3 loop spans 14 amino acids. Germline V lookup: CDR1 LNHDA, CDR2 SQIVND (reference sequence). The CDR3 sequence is CASSIVRGTGELFF. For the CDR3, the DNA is TGTGCCAGTAGTATAGTGAGAGGCACCGGGGAGCTGTTTTTT.

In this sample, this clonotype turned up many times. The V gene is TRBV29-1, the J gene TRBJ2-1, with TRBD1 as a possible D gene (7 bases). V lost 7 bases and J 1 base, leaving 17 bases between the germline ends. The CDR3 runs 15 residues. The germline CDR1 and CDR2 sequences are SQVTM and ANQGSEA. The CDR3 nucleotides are TGCAGCGGTATTGGAGGGGGCGCATCCTACAATGAGCAGTTCTTC. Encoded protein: CSGIGGGASYNEQFF.